The clone carrying this T cell receptor beta chain was found once. Its antigen is still unknown. The sample belongs to a study of PD-1 blockade in mismatch repair-deficient tumors. Study outcomes and limitations: After pembrolizumab, tumor-resident clones rose rapidly, then generally contracted before radiologic responses.

J gave up 11 bases and V 2 bases, and 11 bases lay outside the gene matches. This CDR3 comprises 14 residues. Germline-derived CDR1 and CDR2 are SGHTA and FQGNSA. Sequenced by immunoSEQ multiplex PCR; TCRdb stores in-frame clones only, minus some. Here the sample spans around 100,000 clones, around 80% being singletons. Mismatch repair deficiency was confirmed in all patients, by PCR or immunohistochemistry. The origin of this receptor is an adult with mismatch repair-deficient cancer. This sample comprised peripheral blood, obtained approximately 64 weeks after starting pembrolizumab. V usage is TRBV7-2 and J usage is TRBJ1-1, with 7 bases that match TRBD1. The CDR3 region has the DNA TGTGCCAGCAGCTTATTAGCGGGACAGATTAAGGCTTTCTTT. Its translation is CASSLLAGQIKAFF.